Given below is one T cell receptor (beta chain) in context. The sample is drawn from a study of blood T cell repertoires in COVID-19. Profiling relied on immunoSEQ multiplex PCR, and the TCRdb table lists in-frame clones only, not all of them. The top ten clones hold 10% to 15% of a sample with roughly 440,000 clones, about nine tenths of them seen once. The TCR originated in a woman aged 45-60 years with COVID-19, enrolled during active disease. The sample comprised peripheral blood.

As DNA, the CDR3 is TGTGCCAGCAGCGCTGAACAGGGGGCCGGAGGGGGCTACACCTTC. Amino acid sequence: CASSAEQGAGGGYTF. The V call is TRBV7-9, the J call TRBJ1-2; 9 bases map to TRBD1. The CDR3 runs to 15 residues. Germline V gene lookup returns CDR1 SEHNR and CDR2 FQNEAQ (reference sequence). V lost 5 bases to trimming and J lost 8 bases; unmatched junction nucleotides: 12.